These 30 T cell receptor beta chains share one sample of origin, sequenced in a study of T cell responses to AZD1222 COVID-19 vaccine. Sequenced by immunoSEQ multiplex PCR; TCRdb stores in-frame clones only, minus some. The sample yields 150,000 to 200,000 clones, roughly 90% seen once. The material was peripheral blood, obtained on day 0 of AZD1222 vaccination. These receptors all stem from an adult in good health.

This chain connects TRBV2 to TRBJ2-3, with D perhaps being TRBD1 or TRBD2 (5 bases each). V lost 6 bases, J lost 4 bases, and 8 bases lay in between. CDR1 and CDR2 from the germline V gene are SNHLY and FYNNEI. This CDR3 has 12 amino acids. The CDR3 is CASRRGADTQYF. In DNA form, the CDR3 reads TGTGCCAGCAGAAGGGGAGCAGATACGCAGTATTTT.

This clone was seen a handful of times. The rearrangement links TRBV11-2 to TRBJ2-5; 10 bases are shared with TRBD2. Per germline, CDR1 SGHAT and CDR2 FQNNGV. V shed 1 base, J shed 11 bases, and the junction held 10 bases outside the gene matches. The CDR3 loop spans 15 amino acids. CDR3 nucleotides: TGTGCCAGCAGCTTAGCAGCGGGAGGGCAAGCAATTCAGTACTTC. Protein product: CASSLAAGGQAIQYF.

This chain uses TRBV5-1 with TRBJ1-1, with unresolved D. The V gene lost 1 base and the J gene lost 3 bases, with 10 bases spanning the gap. This CDR3 region has 14 residues. Germline CDR1 is SGHRS and CDR2 is YFSETQ. The CDR3 DNA reads as TGCGCCAGCAGCTTGTCCAGGCAGTACACTGAAGCTTTCTTT. Protein sequence: CASSLSRQYTEAFF.

The V call is TRBV7-2, the J call TRBJ2-7; 7 bases are a match to TRBD2. J was trimmed by 0 bases and V by 6 bases; bases with no gene match: 5. Per germline, CDR1 SGHTA and CDR2 FQGNSA. The CDR3 sequence is 14 residues long. The chain's CDR3 is CASRMGGSSYEQYF. The CDR3 bases are TGTGCCAGCAGAATGGGGGGGAGCTCCTACGAGCAGTACTTC.

The chain uses TRBV7-9 and TRBJ2-1; D gene ambiguous. CDR1 SEHNR and CDR2 FQNEAQ come from the germline V gene (reference sequence). CDR3 length: 15 amino acids. V was cut by 1 base and J by 2 bases, with 9 bases left in between. CDR3 in amino acids: CASSLGSSTYNEQFF. The CDR3 bases are TGTGCCAGCAGCTTAGGCTCTTCCACCTACAATGAGCAGTTCTTC. Supplemented by reference TRBV7-9 and TRBJ2-1, the full variable domain reads DTGVSQNPRHKITKRGQNVTFRCDPISEHNRLYWYRQTLGQGPEFLTYFQNEAQLEKSRLLSDRFSAERPKGSFSTLEIQRTEQGDSAMYLCASSLGSSTYNEQFFGPGTRLTVL.

This rearrangement joins TRBV5-6 to TRBJ2-7; TRBD2 matches 9 bases. V shed 4 bases, J shed 5 bases, and the junction held 10 bases outside the gene matches. The CDR3 totals 15 residues. Germline lookup yields CDR1 SGHDT and CDR2 YYEEEE. CDR3 sequence reads: CASSQGGRVYDEQYF. CDR3 nucleotides: TGTGCCAGCAGCCAAGGCGGGAGGGTCTACGACGAGCAGTACTTC.

In its sample, this clone was seen once. The rearrangement uses TRBV24-1 and TRBJ1-2; D might be TRBD1 (6 bases). CDR3 length: 15 amino acids. The ends were cut back, 9 bases at V and 4 bases at J, with 20 bases in the middle. From germline, CDR1 is KGHDR and CDR2 SFDVKD. The CDR3 loop reads CATSTGGAPGYGYTF. In DNA, the CDR3 is TGTGCCACCTCTACGGGGGGGGCGCCCGGCTATGGCTACACCTTC.

The chain recombines TRBV6-1 with TRBJ1-6; D unclear. This CDR3 has 14 amino acids. The germline V and J ends were trimmed by 2 bases and 8 bases, with 10 bases remaining between them. From germline, CDR1 is MNHNS and CDR2 SASEGT. The DNA of the CDR3 is TGTGCCAGCAGTGAATGGCTTGGGGATTCACCCCTCCACTTT. Protein product: CASSEWLGDSPLHF.

The V gene is TRBV19, the J gene TRBJ1-5; no clear D gene. Germline CDR1 reads LNHDA; CDR2 reads SQIVND (reference sequence). Trimming removed 1 base at V and 7 bases at J, with 8 bases between. The CDR3 totals 13 residues. CDR3 bases: TGTGCCAGTAGTATAGGGGATGTACAGCCCCAGCATTTT. Encoded protein: CASSIGDVQPQHF.

This rearrangement joins TRBV3-1 (or the pseudogene TRBV3-2) to TRBJ2-1; 9 bases map to TRBD2. The CDR3 covers 16 residues. V lost 4 bases to trimming and J lost 7 bases; unmatched junction nucleotides: 11. In germline, CDR1 is LGHDT, CDR2 YNNKEL (reference sequence). This CDR3 reads CASSLLASGEGNEQFF. Here the CDR3 DNA reads TGTGCCAGCAGCCTGCTTGCTAGCGGGGAGGGGAATGAGCAGTTCTTC.

The rearrangement links TRBV7-2 to TRBJ1-5; 8 nucleotides agree with TRBD1. The CDR3 covers 15 residues. Germline trimming cut 3 bases from V and 4 bases from J; bases unmatched to any gene: 5. Germline assignment: CDR1 SGHTA and CDR2 FQGNSA. The CDR3 bases are TGTGCCAGCAGCTTCGGACAGGGAGGGAATCAGCCCCAGCATTTT. Amino acids: CASSFGQGGNQPQHF.

The chain is built from TRBV7-9 and TRBJ2-1, with 8 bases fitting TRBD2. This CDR3 comprises 14 residues. V dropped 2 bases and J dropped 7; count of bases not matched to a gene: 4. From germline, CDR1 is SEHNR and CDR2 FQNEAQ (reference sequence). The CDR3 region is CASSLSGTRNEQFF. CDR3 bases: TGTGCCAGCAGCTTATCTGGGACTAGAAATGAGCAGTTCTTC.

The chain joins TRBV24-1 to TRBJ1-2; 7 nucleotides line up with TRBD1. The CDR3 covers 14 residues. V shed 2 bases and J 3 bases; nucleotides not matched to a gene: 2. Germline-derived CDR1 and CDR2 are KGHDR and SFDVKD. The CDR3 reads CATSDSGTDYGYTF. Written as DNA, the CDR3 is TGTGCCACCAGTGATTCCGGGACAGACTATGGCTACACCTTC.

The chain has TRBV2 and TRBJ1-3; no definite D call. V lost 4 bases to trimming and J lost 4 bases, with 17 bases between them. The germline V gene encodes CDR1 SNHLY and CDR2 FYNNEI. This CDR3 spans 16 amino acids. The CDR3 DNA reads TGTGCCAGCAGTGGCCTCGCTACCATTCTGGGAAACACCATATATTTT. Translating it yields CASSGLATILGNTIYF.

The rearrangement links TRBV28 to TRBJ2-2; TRBD2 might be the D (6 bases). Germline V gene data show CDR1 as MDHEN and CDR2 as SYDVKM. The CDR3 contains 15 residues. Trimming cost V 3 bases and J 5 bases, with 13 bases left between them. Here the CDR3 reads CASSFGGARTGELFF. CDR3 coding DNA: TGTGCCAGCAGTTTTGGAGGGGCACGAACCGGGGAGCTGTTTTTT.

The chain couples TRBV7-9 to TRBJ2-2, with 7 bases lining up with TRBD1. Germline-derived CDR1 and CDR2 are SEHNR and FQNEAQ (reference sequence). CDR3 length equals 13 residues. J lost 7 bases, V lost 5 bases, and 4 bases had no gene match. The CDR3 DNA is TGTGCCAGCAGCACAGGGGCCGGCGGGGAGCTGTTTTTT. It specifies CASSTGAGGELFF.

CDR3 region: CASSLGLALSDTQYF. CDR3 coding DNA: TGCGCCAGCAGCTTGGGACTAGCCCTCTCAGATACGCAGTATTTT. The chain uses TRBV4-1 and TRBJ2-3; 9 nucleotides line up with TRBD2. The ends lost 5 bases at V and 4 bases at J; junction bases unmatched: 7. Per germline, CDR1 MGHRA and CDR2 YSYEKL. CDR3 length equals 15 residues.

This chain joins TRBV7-9 and TRBJ1-5, with D tentatively TRBD1 (6 bases). Per the germline V gene, CDR1 is SEHNR and CDR2 is FQNEAQ (reference sequence). The CDR3 loop spans 16 amino acids. V was pared by 1 base and J by 3 bases, with 13 bases between. The CDR3 spells CASSLGARQANQPQHF. Written as DNA, the CDR3 is TGTGCCAGCAGCTTAGGGGCCCGACAGGCCAATCAGCCCCAGCATTTT.

This clone is medium-sized. V usage is TRBV19 and J usage is TRBJ1-1; 9 nucleotides line up with TRBD1. The trim removed 7 bases at V and 3 bases at J, leaving 15 bases unmatched. From germline, CDR1 is LNHDA and CDR2 SQIVND (reference sequence). CDR3 length equals 17 residues. For the CDR3, the DNA is TGTGCCAGTAATTCGGGAACAGGGGGCGGTTTGGACACTGAAGCTTTCTTT. Protein: CASNSGTGGGLDTEAFF.

This clone was seen only once. This chain uses TRBV4-1 with TRBJ1-1; D is uncertain. CDR1 is MGHRA, CDR2 YSYEKL, per germline. This CDR3 spans 17 amino acids. Trimming pared 0 bases from V and 1 base from J, leaving 15 bases between. The CDR3 loop is CASSQEVWTWANTEAFF. Written as DNA, the CDR3 is TGCGCCAGCAGCCAAGAAGTTTGGACTTGGGCGAACACTGAAGCTTTCTTT.

The V and J genes are TRBV27 and TRBJ1-2; no clear D. The CDR3 spans 15 residues. Germline lookup yields CDR1 MNHEY and CDR2 SMNVEV (reference sequence). V was clipped by 4 bases and J by 8 bases, with 20 bases between them. The CDR3 loop reads CASSSGVRLVSGYTF. In nucleotides, the CDR3 is TGTGCCAGCAGTTCGGGAGTCCGGCTTGTCAGCGGCTACACCTTC.

The J gene is TRBJ1-2, the V gene TRBV5-3, with TRBD1 identical over 7 bases. TRBV5-3 is designated an ORF whose function remains uncertain. This CDR3 contains 13 residues. CDR3: CLPRRGFEDGYTF. DNA for the CDR3: TGTTTGCCGCGCAGGGGGTTTGAAGATGGCTACACCTTC.

The J gene is TRBJ2-5, the V gene TRBV4-1, with D possibly TRBD2 on 5 matching bases. V was shortened by 1 base and J by 5 bases, with 14 bases between the two germline ends. CDR1 and CDR2 from the germline V gene are MGHRA and YSYEKL. The CDR3 runs 15 residues. CDR3 residues: CASSQVPGKVETQYF. The DNA of the CDR3 is TGCGCCAGCAGCCAAGTACCCGGGAAAGTGGAGACCCAGTACTTC.

The gene calls are TRBV27 and TRBJ1-4; 7 positions match TRBD1. J was trimmed by 1 base and V by 2 bases; bases with no gene match: 7. CDR3 length: 17 amino acids. Germline CDR1 and CDR2: MNHEY and SMNVEV (reference sequence). The CDR3 spells CASSLQGGYRTNEKLFF. The CDR3 DNA reads TGTGCCAGCAGTTTACAGGGGGGTTATAGAACTAATGAAAAACTGTTTTTT. The complete variable domain, with remaining parts taken from reference TRBV27 and TRBJ1-4, reads EAQVTQNPRYLITVTGKKLTVTCSQNMNHEYMSWYRQDPGLGLRQIYYSMNVEVTDKGDVPEGYKVSRKEKRNFPLILESPSPNQTSLYFCASSLQGGYRTNEKLFFGSGTQLSVL.

The chain uses TRBV3-1 (or the pseudogene TRBV3-2) and TRBJ1-2, with TRBD1 identical over 8 bases. This CDR3 is 16 amino acids long. The V gene's germline CDR1 is LGHDT and CDR2 YNNKEL (reference sequence). Losses at the gene ends were 4 bases for V and 6 bases for J; bases not matched to a gene: 13. Here the CDR3 reads CASSPSLGQGRNGYTF. DNA of the CDR3: TGTGCCAGCAGCCCCTCGCTCGGACAGGGAAGGAATGGCTACACCTTC.

J is TRBJ1-1 and V is TRBV18, with D uncertain. CDR3 length: 16 amino acids. Germline loops: CDR1 KGHSH, CDR2 LQKENI. Trimming removed 3 bases from V and 0 bases from J, with 14 bases in between. CDR3 DNA sequence: TGTGCCAGCTCACCCCGCTCCCCAGTGTTGAACACTGAAGCTTTCTTT. Its protein product is CASSPRSPVLNTEAFF. Full variable domain (rest looked up from reference TRBV18 and TRBJ1-1): NAGVMQNPRHLVRRRGQEARLRCSPMKGHSHVYWYRQLPEEGLKFMVYLQKENIIDESGMPKERFSAEFPKEGPSILRIQQVVRGDSAAYFCASSPRSPVLNTEAFFGQGTRLTVV.

In this sample, this clone turned up once. The rearrangement uses TRBV10-3 and TRBJ2-5, with D possibly called TRBD1 or TRBD2 (5 bases each). The V end was cut by 0 bases, the J end by 6 bases, with 14 bases between. The CDR3 is 15 residues long. The V gene's germline CDR1 is ENHRY and CDR2 SYGVKD. CDR3 nucleotide sequence: TGTGCCATCAGTGAGTCGGGGGATCTCTCCAAGACCCAGTACTTC. This encodes CAISESGDLSKTQYF.

The V gene is TRBV19, the J gene TRBJ2-5; 8 nucleotides line up with TRBD1. Looked up from germline, CDR1 is LNHDA and CDR2 is SQIVND (reference sequence). This CDR3 spans 15 amino acids. The V gene end was trimmed by 3 bases and the J gene end by 5 bases; junction bases not matched to a gene: 8. CDR3 bases: TGTGCCAGTAGTATCAGGGGGCGCCCTGGGGAGACCCAGTACTTC. Encoded protein: CASSIRGRPGETQYF.

The chain links TRBV6-5 to TRBJ2-2; 7 bases are shared with TRBD1. The junction had 5 bases not matched to a gene; V was cut back by 7 bases and J by 6 bases. The CDR3 loop spans 13 amino acids. Germline values: CDR1 MNHEY, CDR2 SVGAGI. CDR3 protein: CASKQGTAGELFF. The CDR3 DNA sequence: TGTGCCAGCAAACAGGGGACCGCCGGGGAGCTGTTTTTT.

The genes are TRBV5-1 and TRBJ1-2; 8 bases align to TRBD1. Germline lookup yields CDR1 SGHRS and CDR2 YFSETQ. The CDR3 covers 14 residues. V lost 4 bases, J lost 5 bases, and 7 bases stayed unmatched. The CDR3 loop is CASSQGAVRYGYTF. DNA of the CDR3: TGCGCCAGCAGCCAGGGGGCTGTGCGGTATGGCTACACCTTC. Full variable domain (outside the CDR3, taken from reference TRBV5-1 and TRBJ1-2): KAGVTQTPRYLIKTRGQQVTLSCSPISGHRSVSWYQQTPGQGLQFLFEYFSETQRNKGNFPGRFSGRQFSNSRSEMNVSTLELGDSALYLCASSQGAVRYGYTFGSGTRLTVV.